This T cell receptor (beta chain) is drawn from a study of shared T cell receptors in the human thymus. Libraries were prepared by immunoSEQ multiplex PCR; TCRdb keeps only in-frame clonotypes and omits some of them. In the table there are hundreds of thousands of clones, more than 75% of which are singletons. Trimming at V came to 4 bases and at J to 8 bases, leaving 7 bases not matched to a gene. Germline CDR1 and CDR2: MDHEN and SYDVKM. The CDR3 totals 14 residues. Separately, the same data were catalogued under a study of human thymus T cells. That paper adds: The donor group consisted of healthy Finnish infants who were having corrective surgery for congenital heart defects. Thymic and blood repertoires seemed to favor certain V and J genes. Thymic TCR repertoires of unrelated people reportedly overlapped highly.

This clonotype was sampled from a boy under two years old with a congenital heart defect. The genes are TRBV28 and TRBJ2-1; 8 bases are a match to TRBD2. The sample taken for sequencing was thymocytes. The CDR3 loop is CASSSGTRSHEQFF. CDR3 bases: TGTGCCAGCAGTTCGGGGACTAGGTCCCATGAGCAGTTCTTC. The whole variable domain, remainder taken from reference TRBV28 and TRBJ2-1, is DVKVTQSSRYLVKRTGEKVFLECVQDMDHENMFWYRQDPGLGLRLIYFSYDVKMKEKGDIPEGYSVSREKKERFSLILESASTNQTSMYLCASSSGTRSHEQFFGPGTRLTVL.